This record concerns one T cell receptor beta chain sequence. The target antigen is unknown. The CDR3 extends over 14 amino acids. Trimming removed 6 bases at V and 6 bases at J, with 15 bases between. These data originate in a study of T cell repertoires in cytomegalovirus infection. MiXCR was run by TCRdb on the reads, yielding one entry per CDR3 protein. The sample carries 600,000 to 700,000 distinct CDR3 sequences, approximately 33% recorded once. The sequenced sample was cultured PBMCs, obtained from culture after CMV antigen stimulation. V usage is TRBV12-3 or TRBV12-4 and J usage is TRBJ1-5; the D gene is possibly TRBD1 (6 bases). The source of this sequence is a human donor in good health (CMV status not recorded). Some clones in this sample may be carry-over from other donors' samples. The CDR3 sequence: CASRESGAGQPQHF. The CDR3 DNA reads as TGTGCCAGCAGGGAATCGGGGGCAGGTCAGCCCCAGCATTTT.